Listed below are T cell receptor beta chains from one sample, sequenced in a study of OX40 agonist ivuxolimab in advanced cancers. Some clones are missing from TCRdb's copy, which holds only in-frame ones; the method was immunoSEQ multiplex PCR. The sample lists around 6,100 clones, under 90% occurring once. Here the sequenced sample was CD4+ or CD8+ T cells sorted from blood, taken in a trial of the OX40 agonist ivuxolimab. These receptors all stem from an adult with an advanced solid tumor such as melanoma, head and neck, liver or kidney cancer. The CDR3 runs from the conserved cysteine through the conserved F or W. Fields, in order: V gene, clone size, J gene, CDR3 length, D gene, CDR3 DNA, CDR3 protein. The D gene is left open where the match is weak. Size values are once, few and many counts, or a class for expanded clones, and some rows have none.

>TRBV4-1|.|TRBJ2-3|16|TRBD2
TGCGCCAGCAGCCAAGAACTAGCGGGAGGTACAGATACGCAGTATTTT
CASSQELAGGTDTQYF
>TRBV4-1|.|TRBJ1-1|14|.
TGCGCCAGCAGCTACTCGGGGGGGAACACTGAAGCTTTCTTT
CASSYSGGNTEAFF
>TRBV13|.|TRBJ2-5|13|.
TGTGCCAGCAGCTTAACCCTCGGGGAGACCCAGTACTTC
CASSLTLGETQYF
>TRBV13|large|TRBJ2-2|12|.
TGTGCCAGCAGCCACGGCAACGGGGAGCTGTTTTTT
CASSHGNGELFF
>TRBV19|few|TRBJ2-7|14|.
TGTGCCAGTAGTATTGGGGGCGGTTACTACGAGCAGTACTTC
CASSIGGGYYEQYF
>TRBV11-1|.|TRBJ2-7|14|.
TGTGCCAGCAGCTTAGTAGAGGGGGCCTACGAGCAGTACTTC
CASSLVEGAYEQYF
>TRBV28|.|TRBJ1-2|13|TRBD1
TGTGCCAGCACCCCAGGGGGGTTTTATGGCTACACCTTC
CASTPGGFYGYTF
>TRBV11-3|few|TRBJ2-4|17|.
TGTGCCAGCAGCGCCCAGGACAGAAGCTTAGCCAAAAACATTCAGTACTTC
CASSAQDRSLAKNIQYF
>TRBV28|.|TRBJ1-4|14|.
TGTGCCAGCAGTTTTGGTACAGTTAATGAAAAACTGTTTTTT
CASSFGTVNEKLFF
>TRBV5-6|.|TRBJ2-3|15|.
TGTGCCAGCCACGACCGAGACAGAGGCACAGATACGCAGTATTTT
CASHDRDRGTDTQYF
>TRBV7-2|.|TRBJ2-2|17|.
TGTGCCAGCAGCCAAGAAGGTCAGGGGATTGGTGCCGGGGAGCTGTTTTTT
CASSQEGQGIGAGELFF
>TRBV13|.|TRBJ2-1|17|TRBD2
TGTGCCAGCAGACTCCGCCCGGGACTAGGGGTGGCTAATGAGCAGTTCTTC
CASRLRPGLGVANEQFF
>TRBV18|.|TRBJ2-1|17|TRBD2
TGTGCCAGCTCACCACGTTTGGAGACTAGCGGAAACAATGAGCAGTTCTTC
CASSPRLETSGNNEQFF
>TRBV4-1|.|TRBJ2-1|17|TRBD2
TGCGCCAGCAGCCAAACCCCCGGGACTAGCGGATACAATGAGCAGTTCTTC
CASSQTPGTSGYNEQFF
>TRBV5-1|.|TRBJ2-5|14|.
TGCGCCAGCACCGATGTGGGATTACAAGAGACCCAGTACTTC
CASTDVGLQETQYF
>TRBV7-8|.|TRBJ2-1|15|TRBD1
TGTGCCAGCAGCTTTCGAGGGGGCGCCAACAATGAGCAGTTCTTC
CASSFRGGANNEQFF